The entry below describes one TCR beta chain. This specimen belongs to a study of blood T cell repertoires in COVID-19. Study-level information: PBMCs, B-cell-depleted T cells, or T cells provided the cDNA or gDNA that made up the material.

As processed by the authors: How many nucleated cells were present was estimated from reference gene primer amplification. Method: immunoSEQ multiplex PCR; TCRdb's copy keeps in-frame clones and lacks some. That table is the source of V, J and clone size, and D and trimming were worked out from the DNA. The repertoire includes roughly 160,000 clones, approximately 81% of them detected once, and about 5.6% sits in the top ten. The V gene's germline CDR1 is MDHEN and CDR2 SYDVKM. The J segment lost 4 bases and the V segment lost 6 bases, leaving 8 bases of the junction unmatched. The CDR3 is 16 residues long. A Seattle source enrolled patients during active infection and followed them longitudinally.

The gene calls are TRBV28 and TRBJ2-5; TRBD2 matches 13 bases. The sample comprised peripheral blood. This receptor was obtained from a woman aged 45-59 years with COVID-19, enrolled during active disease. In DNA, the CDR3 is TGTGCCAGCAGCAGTAGACTAGCGGGGGGCTTAGAGACCCAGTACTTC. It codes for CASSSRLAGGLETQYF.